This T cell receptor beta chain comes out of a study of blood T cell repertoires in COVID-19 (TCRdb year 2020). Notes on the research overall: Collaborator samples came from the United States, Italy and Spain and covered acute and convalescent phases of COVID-19. The material from the prospective study consisted of cDNA or gDNA derived from T cells, B-cell-depleted T cells, or PBMCs. Subjects who had been exposed to COVID-19, were actively infected with it, or had recovered from it provided the deeply sampled blood TCRbeta repertoires that made up the dataset. A freely available public database, intended as a resource for researchers studying the immune response to SARS-CoV-2, is where the repertoires were released. Samples were obtained from the ongoing ImmuneRACE study (first 160 participants) and from 950 to 1,500 subjects provided by 6 global collaborators. A de-identified subject ID, COVID-19 status, age in years and sex were almost always included in the sample metadata. Where available, HLA class I and class II types were obtained from metadata supplied by the sample provider rather than from assay-based typing. The paper as a whole reports these results and caveats: The amount of clinical and demographic metadata varied by source and participant and was provided uncurated.

The germline V gene supplies CDR1 SGHRS and CDR2 YFSETQ. From cysteine to phenylalanine, the CDR3 is 15 amino acids long. Left in the record is the CDR3 DNA by itself, 45 bases read in frame from the first base. V lost 6 bases and J lost 5 bases, and the count of bases not matched to a germline gene is 12. The immunoSEQ Assay, a bias-controlled multiplex PCR, was used to amplify TCRbeta CDR3 regions from genomic DNA. The authors' analysis ran thus. The number of nucleated cells in each sample was estimated by amplification of reference gene primers within the assay. Sequence reads were collapsed and filtered to measure the absolute abundance of every unique TCRbeta CDR3 rearrangement. For each sample, productive Simpson clonality was calculated as the square root of Simpson's diversity index over productive rearrangements. TCRdb re-hosts the immuneACCESS table, in-frame sequences only. Its copies lack some clones; in the studies checked, an unresolved V gene accounts for under half of them, and the cause for the rest is not known. The V and J calls and clone size are taken from that table; D and trimming were inferred from the DNA. The sample has about 270,000 clones on record, approximately 91% of them singletons. The biggest ten clones account for roughly 2% of the sample.

Participants in the prospective study were aged roughly 18 to 95 years, lived in about two dozen United States geographic areas, and enrolled through a virtual design. In the prospective study, cohorts were assigned on the basis of participant-reported clinical history obtained from a screening survey and a study questionnaire. Each participant in the prospective study had whole blood, serum and a nasopharyngeal or oropharyngeal swab collected by mobile phlebotomists. Participants in the prospective study had the option to provide additional blood draws and questionnaires over a 2-month period. Blood samples from the prospective study were shipped frozen or at room temperature prior to DNA extraction. To note about this clone: Its antigen has not been determined. No base qualities exist here, and no much larger clone lies one base off it.

This TCR was sampled from a woman between 35 and 50 years old with acute COVID-19. This receptor chain uses TRBV5-1 and TRBJ2-5; TRBD2 fits 8 bases in the junction. What was sequenced was PBMCs or T cells enriched from blood (not recorded which). CDR3 protein: CASMRAGGPGETQYF. The DNA sequence reads TGCGCCAGCATGAGGGCGGGGGGCCCAGGTGAGACCCAGTACTTC.